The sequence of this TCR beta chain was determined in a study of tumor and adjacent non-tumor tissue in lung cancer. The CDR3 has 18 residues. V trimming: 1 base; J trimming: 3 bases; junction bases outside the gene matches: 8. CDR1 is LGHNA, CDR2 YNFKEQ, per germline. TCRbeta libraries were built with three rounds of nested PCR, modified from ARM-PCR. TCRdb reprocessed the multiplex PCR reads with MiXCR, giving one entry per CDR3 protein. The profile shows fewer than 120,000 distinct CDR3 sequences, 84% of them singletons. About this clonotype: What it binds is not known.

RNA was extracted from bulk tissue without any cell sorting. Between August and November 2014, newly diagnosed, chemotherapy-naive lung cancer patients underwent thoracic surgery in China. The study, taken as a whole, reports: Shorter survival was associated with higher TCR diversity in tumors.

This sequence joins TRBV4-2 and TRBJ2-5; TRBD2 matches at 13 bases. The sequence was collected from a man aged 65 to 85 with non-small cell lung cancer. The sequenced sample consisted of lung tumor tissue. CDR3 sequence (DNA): TGTGCCAGCAGCCAAGTACTAGCGGGGGGGAGGGCCAAAGAGACCCAGTACTTC. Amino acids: CASSQVLAGGRAKETQYF.